This T cell receptor (beta chain) was identified in a study of T-cell reconstitution after alpha-beta-depleted transplantation in children (TCRdb year 2016). For context, the study as a whole: The study quantitatively tracked T-cell immune reconstitution after TCRalphabeta/CD19-depleted allogeneic hematopoietic cell transplantation in children using TCR repertoire profiling.

This clonotype was observed at least ten times. Its antigen has not been determined. No much larger clone exists at a distance of one base, and base qualities are not known. Library preparation employed PCR. TCRdb names Illumina HiSeq 2500 as the instrument used. To normalize quantification of the TCRbeta repertoire, the TCR libraries were built with molecular barcoding that relied on unique molecular identifiers. In-frame beta chains were kept once TCRdb had trimmed the public reads at Q25 with fastp and called clones with MiXCR. A single entry per CDR3 protein holds the most common genes and DNA from its merged rows. The sample has about 420,000 distinct CDR3 sequences on record, about a tenth of them singletons. Roughly 5% of the sample lies in the top ten. From V the trimming removes 4 bases and from J it removes 0 bases, while the gene matches leave 5 bases of the junction unaccounted for. Reading from cysteine to phenylalanine, the CDR3 counts 15 amino acids. The only DNA kept is the CDR3, 45 bases in frame from the first base. According to the germline V gene (reference sequence), CDR1 reads LGHDT and CDR2 reads YNNKEL.

The TCR comes from a human donor who donated a stem cell graft to a child with acute myeloid leukemia. Here the sequenced sample was PBMCs from the stem cell graft donor, taken from the stem cell graft. The rearrangement joined TRBV3-1 to TRBJ2-7; TRBD1 aligns with 8 central bases. This receptor carries the CDR3 CASSRDRGSSYEQYF. The nucleotide sequence reads TGTGCCAGCAGCCGCGACAGGGGTAGCTCCTACGAGCAGTACTTC.